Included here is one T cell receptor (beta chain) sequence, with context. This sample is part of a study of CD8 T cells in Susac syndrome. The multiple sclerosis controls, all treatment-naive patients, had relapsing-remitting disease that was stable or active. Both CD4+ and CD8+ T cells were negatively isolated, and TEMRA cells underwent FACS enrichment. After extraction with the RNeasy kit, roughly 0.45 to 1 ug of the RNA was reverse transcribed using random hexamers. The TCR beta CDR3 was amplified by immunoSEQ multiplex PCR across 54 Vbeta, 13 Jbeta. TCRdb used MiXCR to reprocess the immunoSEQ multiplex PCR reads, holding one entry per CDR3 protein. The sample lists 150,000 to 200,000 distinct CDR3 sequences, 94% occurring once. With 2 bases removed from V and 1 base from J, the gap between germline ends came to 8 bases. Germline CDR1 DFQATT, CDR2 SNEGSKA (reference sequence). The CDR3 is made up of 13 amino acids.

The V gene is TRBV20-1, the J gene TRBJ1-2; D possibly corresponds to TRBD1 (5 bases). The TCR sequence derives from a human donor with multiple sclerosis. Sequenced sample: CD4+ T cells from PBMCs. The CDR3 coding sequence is TGCAGTGCTAGAAGGGACGGTAACTATGGCTACACCTTC. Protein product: CSARRDGNYGYTF.